This entry lists 20 T cell receptor beta chains sequenced from one sample in a study of blood T cell repertoires in COVID-19. Some clones are missing from TCRdb's copy, which holds only in-frame ones; the method was immunoSEQ multiplex PCR. The sample consists of 200,000 to 250,000 clones, over 75% of them appearing once. Input material: peripheral blood. Receptor source: a man in his forties or fifties with acute or convalescent COVID-19.

V gene TRBV29-1 combines with J gene TRBJ2-1; 7 bases align to TRBD1. V was pared by 3 bases and J by 3 bases, with 2 bases of the junction left unmatched. The CDR3 is 13 amino acids. Germline CDR1 is SQVTM and CDR2 is ANQGSEA. The CDR3 here is CSVEDRYYNEQFF. In DNA, the CDR3 is TGCAGCGTTGAGGACAGGTACTACAATGAGCAGTTCTTC.

The count of this clone is one. The chain uses TRBV18 and TRBJ1-2; TRBD1 agrees at 10 bases. The germline CDR1 and CDR2 sequences are KGHSH and LQKENI. Germline trimming cut 3 bases from V and 6 bases from J; bases unmatched to any gene: 7. This CDR3 spans 15 amino acids. The DNA for the CDR3 is TGTGCCAGCTCACCCACCAGTGGGACAGGGGATGGCTACACCTTC. Protein product: CASSPTSGTGDGYTF.

V usage is TRBV24-1 and J usage is TRBJ1-2; 10 bases are shared with TRBD1. The CDR3 extends over 16 amino acids. Germline CDR1 and CDR2: KGHDR and SFDVKD. The V gene end was trimmed by 4 bases and the J gene end by 4 bases; junction bases not matched to a gene: 8. DNA of the CDR3: TGTGCCACCAGTGACCTGAGGACAGGGGGAACCTATGGCTACACCTTC. It yields the protein CATSDLRTGGTYGYTF.

This sequence joins TRBV5-1 and TRBJ2-1, with D tentatively TRBD1 (7 bases). The length of the CDR3 is 14 residues. V lost 0 bases, J lost 8 bases, and 12 bases lay in between. Germline values: CDR1 SGHRS, CDR2 YFSETQ. The CDR3 sequence is CASSLGQGGDEQFF. CDR3 nucleotides: TGCGCCAGCAGCTTGGGTCAGGGGGGCGATGAGCAGTTCTTC.

The gene calls are TRBV6-1 and TRBJ1-2, with 7 bases that match TRBD1. The V and J ends lost 3 bases and 0 bases, in that order; junction bases with no gene match: 4. CDR1 is MNHNS and CDR2 is SASEGT in the germline V gene. This CDR3 region has 15 residues. The CDR3 region is CASSDTGEANYGYTF. DNA of the CDR3: TGTGCCAGCAGTGATACAGGGGAAGCTAACTATGGCTACACCTTC.

The V gene is TRBV27, the J gene TRBJ1-2, with TRBD1 identical over 9 bases. Per the germline V gene, CDR1 is MNHEY and CDR2 is SMNVEV (reference sequence). The J segment lost 8 bases and the V segment lost 10 bases, leaving 14 bases of the junction unmatched. This CDR3 region has 14 residues. As DNA, the CDR3 is TGTGCCAACTCCGGGACAGGGACAACGGAGGGCTACACCTTC. Protein sequence: CANSGTGTTEGYTF.

The CDR3 nucleotides read TGCGCCAGCAGTAAAGACTTAGAGACCCAGTACTTC. It translates to CASSKDLETQYF. The chain is built from TRBV5-1 and TRBJ2-5; D gene ambiguous. CDR1 is SGHRS and CDR2 is YFSETQ in the germline V gene. The CDR3 is 12 amino acids. Trimming stripped 5 bases from V and 4 bases from J, with 9 bases between.

This chain uses TRBV2 with TRBJ2-2, with D maybe TRBD1 (5 bases). The V gene's germline CDR1 is SNHLY and CDR2 FYNNEI. This CDR3 spans 13 amino acids. The V gene lost 7 bases and the J gene lost 6 bases, with 12 bases spanning the gap. CDR3 in amino acids: CASNREGAGELFF. CDR3 coding DNA: TGTGCCAGCAATAGGGAAGGGGCCGGGGAGCTGTTTTTT.

This sequence joins TRBV12-1 and TRBJ1-1; TRBD1, the D gene given by the table, was not confirmed from the DNA. TRBV12-1 is deemed a pseudogene. This CDR3 contains 14 residues. In DNA, the CDR3 is TGTGCCAGCAGCGCGCAGGGTCGGGACACTGAAGCTTTCTTT. This encodes CASSAQGRDTEAFF.

The chain couples TRBV5-4 to TRBJ1-1; D might be TRBD1 (5 bases). CDR1 SGHNT and CDR2 YYREEE come from the germline V gene (reference sequence). V lost 2 bases and J 1 base, leaving 12 bases between the germline ends. The CDR3 runs 15 residues. The CDR3 nucleotides are TGTGCCAGCAGCTTCAGGAGGGGAGGGAACACTGAAGCTTTCTTT. Translated: CASSFRRGGNTEAFF. The variable domain in full, completed from reference TRBV5-4 and TRBJ1-1, reads ETGVTQSPTHLIKTRGQQVTLRCSSQSGHNTVSWYQQALGQGPQFIFQYYREEENGRGNFPPRFSGLQFPNYSSELNVNALELDDSALYLCASSFRRGGNTEAFFGQGTRLTVV.

This chain links TRBV6-5 with TRBJ1-3; a possible D gene is TRBD1 (5 bases). The CDR3 has 14 amino acids. Trimming cost V 0 bases and J 5 bases, with 8 bases left between them. Germline assignment: CDR1 MNHEY and CDR2 SVGAGI. The CDR3, as DNA: TGTGCCAGCAGTTACTCGAGACAGCGAAACACCATATATTTT. Translating it yields CASSYSRQRNTIYF.

The genes are TRBV14 and TRBJ2-7, with 7 bases matching TRBD1. This CDR3 has 15 amino acids. CDR1 SGHDN and CDR2 FVKESK come from the germline V gene. The trim removed 5 bases at V and 4 bases at J, leaving 11 bases unmatched. The CDR3 loop is CASSLDRVKFYEQYF. The DNA for the CDR3 is TGTGCCAGCAGCTTAGACAGGGTTAAATTTTACGAGCAGTACTTC.

The chain employs TRBV18 and TRBJ1-1; 8 positions match TRBD1. Germline V gene data show CDR1 as KGHSH and CDR2 as LQKENI. The junction had 7 bases not matched to a gene; V was cut back by 3 bases and J by 7 bases. The CDR3 covers 14 residues. The CDR3: CASSPTGGIGEAFF. The CDR3 nucleotides are TGTGCCAGCTCACCTACAGGGGGAATAGGTGAAGCTTTCTTT.

The chain is built from TRBV19 and TRBJ1-1; TRBD1 agrees at 7 bases. After removal of 6 bases from V and 1 base from J, the junction contained 5 bases not matched to a gene. The CDR3 consists of 14 residues. Germline assignment: CDR1 LNHDA and CDR2 SQIVND (reference sequence). The CDR3 region has the DNA TGTGCCAGTAGCTGGGACAGCGAGAACACTGAAGCTTTCTTT. Its protein is CASSWDSENTEAFF. Full variable domain (rest looked up from reference TRBV19 and TRBJ1-1): DGGITQSPKYLFRKEGQNVTLSCEQNLNHDAMYWYRQDPGQGLRLIYYSQIVNDFQKGDIAEGYSVSREKKESFPLTVTSAQKNPTAFYLCASSWDSENTEAFFGQGTRLTVV.

This clone is a singleton in its sample. V is TRBV7-3 and J is TRBJ1-1; D remains ambiguous. The CDR3 is 15 residues long. Germline V CDR1 and CDR2: SGHTA, FQGTGA. V was trimmed by 1 base and J by 9 bases, leaving 18 bases between them. CDR3 loop: CASSLSPAVGGKAFF. CDR3 bases: TGTGCCAGCAGCTTAAGCCCGGCCGTAGGAGGGAAAGCTTTCTTT.

This chain joins TRBV27 and TRBJ2-2; possibly TRBD1 for D (6 bases). The CDR3 runs to 17 residues. Trimming took 5 bases from V and 0 from J, leaving 16 bases between them. From germline, CDR1 is MNHEY and CDR2 SMNVEV (reference sequence). The CDR3 sequence is CASSPDRPYANTGELFF. The CDR3 DNA reads TGTGCCAGCAGTCCCGACAGGCCTTACGCGAACACCGGGGAGCTGTTTTTT.

This chain links TRBV11-2 with TRBJ2-1; 10 bases agree with TRBD2. Losses at the gene ends were 5 bases for V and 7 bases for J; bases not matched to a gene: 11. The CDR3 runs 16 residues. Germline V gives CDR1 SGHAT, CDR2 FQNNGV. In DNA form, the CDR3 reads TGTGCCAGCAGCGTAATTGCTAGCGGGGGCGGAAATGAGCAGTTCTTC. It translates to CASSVIASGGGNEQFF.

The chain employs TRBV5-1 and TRBJ2-5; D is possibly TRBD1 (6 bases). The CDR3 is made up of 13 amino acids. CDR1 is SGHRS, CDR2 YFSETQ, per germline. V lost 4 bases to trimming and J lost 8 bases, with 15 bases between them. Here the CDR3 reads CASSPGDAGTQYF. The DNA for the CDR3 is TGCGCCAGCAGCCCAGGGGACGCTGGCACCCAGTACTTC.

V gene TRBV29-1 combines with J gene TRBJ1-6, with TRBD1 identical over 8 bases. Germline assignment: CDR1 SQVTM and CDR2 ANQGSEA. The CDR3 runs 13 residues. V trimming: 7 bases; J trimming: 14 bases; junction bases outside the gene matches: 13. CDR3 in amino acids: CSAQGAGGEALHF. DNA of the CDR3: TGCAGCGCCCAGGGGGCTGGGGGTGAGGCCCTCCACTTT.

This clone was seen a handful of times. The chain employs TRBV3-1 (or the pseudogene TRBV3-2) and TRBJ1-5; D gene unclear. The germline CDR1 and CDR2 sequences are LGHDT and YNNKEL (reference sequence). V dropped 1 base and J dropped 2 bases, with 9 bases sitting between them. The CDR3 length is 15 residues. The CDR3 DNA follows: TGTGCCAGCAGCCAAGTTGGCGCGGGCAATCAGCCCCAGCATTTT. Translating gives CASSQVGAGNQPQHF.